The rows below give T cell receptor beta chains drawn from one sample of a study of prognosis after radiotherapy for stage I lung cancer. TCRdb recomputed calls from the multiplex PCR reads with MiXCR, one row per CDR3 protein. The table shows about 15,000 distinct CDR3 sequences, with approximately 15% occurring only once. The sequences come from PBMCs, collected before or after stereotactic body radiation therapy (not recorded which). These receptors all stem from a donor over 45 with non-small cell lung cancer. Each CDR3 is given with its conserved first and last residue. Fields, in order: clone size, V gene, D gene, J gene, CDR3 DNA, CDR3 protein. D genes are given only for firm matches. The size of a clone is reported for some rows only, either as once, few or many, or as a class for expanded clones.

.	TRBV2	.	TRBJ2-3	TGTGCCAGCAGTGACCAGCTCGACTATGGGGATACGCAGTATTTT	CASSDQLDYGDTQYF
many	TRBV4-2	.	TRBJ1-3	TGTGCCAGCAGCGAAAGCGACAGGTCTGGAAACACCATATATTTT	CASSESDRSGNTIYF
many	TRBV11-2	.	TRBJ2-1	TGTGCCAGCAGCAAGCCGAGGACCTACAATGAGCAGTTCTTC	CASSKPRTYNEQFF
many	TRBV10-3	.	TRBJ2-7	TGTGCCATCAGTGCGGGAGCGTGGGAGCAGTACTTC	CAISAGAWEQYF
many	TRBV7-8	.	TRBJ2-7	TGTGCCAGCAGCTTTACAGGGAAAAGGGCCTACGAGCAGTACTTC	CASSFTGKRAYEQYF
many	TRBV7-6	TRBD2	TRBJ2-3	TGTGCCAGCAGCCTCATACCCCCTGCTAGCGGTGCTGGCACAGATACGCAGTATTTT	CASSLIPPASGAGTDTQYF
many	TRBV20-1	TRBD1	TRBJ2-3	TGCAGTGCTCTCAGGGGGTACCTTGTTAATACGCAGTATTTT	CSALRGYLVNTQYF
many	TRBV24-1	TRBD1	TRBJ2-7	TGTGCCACCAGACCAGGGGGTGACTCCTACGAGCAGTACTTC	CATRPGGDSYEQYF
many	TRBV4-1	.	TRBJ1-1	TGCGCCAGCAGCCAAGATCACCGGGTGAACACTGAAGCTTTCTTT	CASSQDHRVNTEAFF
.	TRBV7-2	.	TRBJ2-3	TGTGCCAGCAGCTTAGTTGGGCTTCGAGATACGCAGTATTTT	CASSLVGLRDTQYF
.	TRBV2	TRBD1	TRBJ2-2	TGTGCCAGACAGGGGTACACCGGGGAGCTGTTTTTT	CARQGYTGELFF
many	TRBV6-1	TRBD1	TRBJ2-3	TGTGCCAGCCGGACAGGGGGCACAGATACGCAGTATTTT	CASRTGGTDTQYF
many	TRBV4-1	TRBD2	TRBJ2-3	TGCGCCAGCAGCCAACCGGGTTTGAGTAGGCTAGCGGGAGACGTGAGCACAGATACGCAGTATTTT	CASSQPGLSRLAGDVSTDTQYF
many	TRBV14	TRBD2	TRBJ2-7	TGTGCCAGCAGCCAAGATTGGAGCGGGAGGGGTTTTTACGAGCAGTACTTC	CASSQDWSGRGFYEQYF
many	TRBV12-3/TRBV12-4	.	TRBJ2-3	TGTGCCAGCAGTTCCAATTCAGATACGCAGTATTTT	CASSSNSDTQYF
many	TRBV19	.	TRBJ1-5	TGTGCCAGTAGTATCCGGCAGACCGTCAATCAGCCCCAGCATTTT	CASSIRQTVNQPQHF
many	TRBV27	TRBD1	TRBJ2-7	TGTGCCAGCAGTCCCCGGGACAGGGGGTACGAGCAGTACTTC	CASSPRDRGYEQYF
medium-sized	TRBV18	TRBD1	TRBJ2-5	TGTGCCAGCTCGCACGGACAGGGGGACGAGACCCAGTACTTC	CASSHGQGDETQYF
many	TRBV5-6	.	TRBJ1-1	TGTGCCAGCAGCTTGGTGGTGAACACTGAAGCTTTCTTT	CASSLVVNTEAFF
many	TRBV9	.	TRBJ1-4	TGTGCCAGCAGCAATACAGGGCCTCGATCAACTAATGAAAAACTGTTTTTT	CASSNTGPRSTNEKLFF
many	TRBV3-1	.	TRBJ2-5	TGTGCCAGCAGCCAAGTGTTTTTCGGACCCCGGGAGCAAGAGACCCAGTACTTC	CASSQVFFGPREQETQYF
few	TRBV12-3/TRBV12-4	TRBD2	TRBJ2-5	TGTGCCATTAACTACCCGACCGGGACTAGCGGGGGGTGGGAGACCCAGTACTTC	CAINYPTGTSGGWETQYF
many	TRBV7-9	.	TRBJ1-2	TGTGCCAGCAGCTTAGAAGGGACACCGGACTATGGCTACACCTTC	CASSLEGTPDYGYTF
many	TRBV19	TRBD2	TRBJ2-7	TGTGCCAGTAGTATCACTAGCGTCGGCGAGCAGTACTTC	CASSITSVGEQYF
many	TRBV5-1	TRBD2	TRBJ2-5	TGCGCCAGCAGCTTGACAGCGGGGGGAAGGGAGACCCAGTACTTC	CASSLTAGGRETQYF
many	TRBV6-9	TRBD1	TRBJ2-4	TGTGCCAGCAGTTATGGACAGGGCAAAATTCAGTACTTC	CASSYGQGKIQYF
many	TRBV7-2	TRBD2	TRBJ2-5	TGTGCCAGCAGCCCTCGGGCGGGGGTAGAGACCCAGTACTTC	CASSPRAGVETQYF
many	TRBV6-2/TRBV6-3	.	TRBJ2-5	TGTGCCAGCAGCCGCACCGACAACGACCAAGAGACCCAGTACTTC	CASSRTDNDQETQYF
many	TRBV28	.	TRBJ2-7	TGTGCCAGCAGTCTAAATCGGGTCCCTTCCTTC	CASSLNRVPSF
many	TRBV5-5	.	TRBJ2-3	TGTGCCAGCAGCTTGCTTCCGGTTGCAGATACGCAGTATTTT	CASSLLPVADTQYF
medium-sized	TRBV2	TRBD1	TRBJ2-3	TGTGCCAGCAGCCGGACAGGAGGCACAGATACGCAGTATTTT	CASSRTGGTDTQYF
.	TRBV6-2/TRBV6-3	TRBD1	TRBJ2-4	TGTGCCAGCAGTTACTCCGGGACAGCCAACATTCAGTACTTC	CASSYSGTANIQYF
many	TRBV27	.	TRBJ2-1	TGTGCCAGCAGTTTTGGGGGAGAACGCGTCTACAATGAGCAGTTCTTC	CASSFGGERVYNEQFF
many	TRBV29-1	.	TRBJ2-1	TGCAGCGTTCCGAGAACTCTGGGGAATGAGCAGTTCTTC	CSVPRTLGNEQFF